The table lists the clone carrying this TCR beta chain with many counts. The antigen is undetermined. This specimen belongs to a study of T cell repertoires in cytomegalovirus infection. Study overall: Alongside well-studied HLA-B-restricted CMV epitopes, recently identified HLA-C-restricted CMV epitopes were also used. A matching HLA type, together with CMV infection, was signaled by public TCR beta signatures. The study, taken as a whole, reports: Using cumulative public TCR beta family frequency, the authors identified those who carried CMV together with the relevant HLA. Dominating the ex vivo response were TCR beta clonotypes that were CMV-specific and HLA-C-restricted.

TCRdb used MiXCR to reprocess the reads, holding one entry per CDR3 protein. The data contain around 750,000 distinct CDR3 sequences, about 31% of them singletons. The sequence derives from a human donor in good health (CMV status not recorded). Some clones in this sample may be carry-over from other donors' samples. Here the sequenced sample was cultured CD8+ T cells from PBMCs, taken from culture after CMV antigen stimulation.

In nucleotides, the CDR3 is TGTGCCAGCAGCTTAGGAGGTTACGATCAGCCCCAGCATTTT. The encoded protein is CASSLGGYDQPQHF. This chain uses TRBV7-8 with TRBJ1-5; no definite D call. The V end was cut by 1 base, the J end by 5 bases, with 9 bases between. This CDR3 spans 14 amino acids. Germline lookup yields CDR1 SGHVS and CDR2 FQNEAQ.